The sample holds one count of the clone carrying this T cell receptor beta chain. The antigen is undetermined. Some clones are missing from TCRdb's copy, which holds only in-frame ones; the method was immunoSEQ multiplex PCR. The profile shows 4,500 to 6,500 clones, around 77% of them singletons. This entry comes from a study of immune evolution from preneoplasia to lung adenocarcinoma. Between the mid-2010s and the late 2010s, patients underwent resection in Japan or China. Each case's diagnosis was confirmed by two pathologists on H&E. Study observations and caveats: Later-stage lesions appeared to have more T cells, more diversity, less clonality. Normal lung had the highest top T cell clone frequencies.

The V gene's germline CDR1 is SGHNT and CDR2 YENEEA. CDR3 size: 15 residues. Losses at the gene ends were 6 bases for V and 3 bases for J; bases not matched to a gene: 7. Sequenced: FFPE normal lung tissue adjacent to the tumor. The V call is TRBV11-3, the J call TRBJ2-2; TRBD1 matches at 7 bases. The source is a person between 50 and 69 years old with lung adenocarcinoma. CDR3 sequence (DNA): TGTGCCAGCAGTCCGATCCAGGGGGACACCGGGGAGCTGTTTTTT. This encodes CASSPIQGDTGELFF. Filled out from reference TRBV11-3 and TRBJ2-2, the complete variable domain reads EAGVVQSPRYKIIEKKQPVAFWCNPISGHNTLYWYLQNLGQGPELLIRYENEEAVDDSQLPKDRFSAERLKGVDSTLKIQPAELGDSAVYLCASSPIQGDTGELFFGEGSRLTVL.